This TCR beta chain was captured by sequencing in a study of cytotoxic CD8 clonotypes in ibrutinib-treated CLL. J was trimmed by 3 bases and V by 5 bases; bases with no gene match: 6. The CDR3 consists of 15 residues. Germline-derived CDR1 and CDR2 are MNHEY and SVGAGI. Here immunoSEQ multiplex PCR was the method, and the copy in TCRdb shows in-frame clones only, minus some. Of hundreds of thousands of clones listed, under 80% are singletons. J is TRBJ2-7 and V is TRBV6-5, with 11 bases that match TRBD2. The material sequenced was PBMCs, taken after 24 months of ibrutinib treatment. This TCR was sampled from a human donor with chronic lymphocytic leukemia. The CDR3 nucleotides read TGTGCCAGCAGTCTCGGGACTAGCGGATTCTACGAGCAGTACTTC. Protein: CASSLGTSGFYEQYF.